Shown below are 14 T cell receptor beta chains from a single sample sequenced in a study of blood T cell repertoires in COVID-19. Profiling relied on immunoSEQ multiplex PCR, and the TCRdb table lists in-frame clones only, not all of them. Of 55,000 to 70,000 clones listed, about 88% were seen once; the top ten hold about 40%. Sequencing input: peripheral blood. These receptors all stem from a woman in her sixties or seventies with COVID-19, enrolled during active disease.

The V and J genes are TRBV30 and TRBJ2-5; D is undetermined. CDR1 and CDR2 (germline): GTSNPN, SVGIG (reference sequence). CDR3 size: 12 residues. Trimming took off 0 bases at V and 5 bases at J, with 7 bases between the two ends. The CDR3 DNA sequence: TGTGCCTGGAGTGTACAATTTGAGACCCAGTACTTC. Translation gives CAWSVQFETQYF.

The genes are TRBV5-6 and TRBJ1-1, with 7 bases identical to TRBD1. This CDR3 comprises 15 residues. Per germline, CDR1 SGHDT and CDR2 YYEEEE. Trimming cost V 4 bases and J 8 bases; bases outside gene matches: 14. CDR3 sequence reads: CASSIRIRDSKEAFF. For the CDR3, the DNA is TGTGCCAGCAGCATACGTATCCGGGACAGCAAGGAAGCTTTCTTT. The complete variable domain, with remaining parts taken from reference TRBV5-6 and TRBJ1-1, reads DAGVTQSPTHLIKTRGQQVTLRCSPKSGHDTVSWYQQALGQGPQFIFQYYEEEERQRGNFPDRFSGHQFPNYSSELNVNALLLGDSALYLCASSIRIRDSKEAFFGQGTRLTVV.

The CDR3 sequence is CASSLMGQGAGTEAFF. DNA of the CDR3: TGTGCCAGCAGCTTAATGGGACAGGGGGCGGGAACTGAAGCTTTCTTT. The gene calls are TRBV7-8 and TRBJ1-1; 12 bases fit TRBD1. Germline V gene sequence: CDR1 SGHVS, CDR2 FQNEAQ. This CDR3 contains 16 residues. V gave up 2 bases and J gave up 5 bases; unmatched junction bases: 6.

In its sample, this clone was seen once. The V gene is TRBV7-6, the J gene TRBJ1-4, with 10 bases lining up with TRBD1. The V and J ends lost 9 bases and 8 bases, in that order; junction bases with no gene match: 12. Germline CDR1 SGHVS, CDR2 FNYEAQ. This CDR3 contains 15 residues. CDR3 protein: CASPDRGRINEKLFF. The CDR3, as DNA: TGTGCCAGTCCGGACAGGGGGAGAATAAACGAAAAACTGTTTTTT.

To note about this clone: Its ends do not fully match the called genes, so a read error is possible. The chain recombines TRBV6-5 with TRBJ1-6; D gene ambiguous. Germline V CDR1 and CDR2: MNHEY, SVGAGI. This CDR3 comprises 12 residues. In DNA, the CDR3 is TGTGCCAGCAGTGACTCAACTCGACCCCTCCACTTT. Its translation is CASSDSTRPLHF.

J is TRBJ1-5 and V is TRBV5-4; 10 bases align to TRBD1. The CDR3 is made up of 13 amino acids. Germline CDR1 reads SGHNT; CDR2 reads YYREEE (reference sequence). The J segment lost 7 bases and the V segment lost 4 bases, leaving 2 bases of the junction unmatched. The CDR3 sequence: CASSRDRGQPQHF. Here the CDR3 DNA reads TGTGCCAGCAGCCGGGACAGGGGACAGCCCCAGCATTTT.

This clone appeared a single time. The V gene is TRBV4-3, the J gene TRBJ1-6; TRBD1 is a possible D gene (5 bases). The CDR3 is made up of 15 amino acids. The V and J ends lost 3 bases and 4 bases respectively, with 10 bases between them. The germline V gene encodes CDR1 LGHNA and CDR2 YSLEER. CDR3 nucleotide sequence: TGCGCCAGCAGCCATCCGGGGGGTTATAATTCACCCCTCCACTTT. Translating gives CASSHPGGYNSPLHF.

V is TRBV5-4 and J is TRBJ1-2; tentative D call: TRBD1 (5 bases). The CDR3 sequence is 14 residues long. Per germline, CDR1 SGHNT and CDR2 YYREEE (reference sequence). The V end lost 4 bases, the J end lost 4 bases, and 14 bases lay between the germline ends. CDR3: CASSVDSILYGYTF. The CDR3 coding sequence is TGTGCCAGCAGCGTCGACAGTATCCTCTATGGCTACACCTTC.

The chain links TRBV9 to TRBJ1-6; a weak D match, TRBD1 (5 bases). Germline V lookup: CDR1 SGDLS, CDR2 YYNGEE. The CDR3 runs 14 residues. The germline V and J ends were trimmed by 3 bases and 10 bases, with 14 bases remaining between them. The CDR3 protein is CASSGGTGGSPLHF. CDR3 sequence (DNA): TGTGCCAGCAGCGGCGGGACCGGAGGATCACCCCTCCACTTT. The whole variable domain, filled in from reference TRBV9 and TRBJ1-6, reads DSGVTQTPKHLITATGQRVTLRCSPRSGDLSVYWYQQSLDQGLQFLIQYYNGEERAKGNILERFSAQQFPDLHSELNLSSLELGDSALYFCASSGGTGGSPLHFGNGTRLTVT.

The chain combines TRBV5-1 with TRBJ2-7, with 10 positions matching TRBD1. V trimming: 3 bases; J trimming: 4 bases; junction bases outside the gene matches: 13. Per the germline V gene, CDR1 is SGHRS and CDR2 is YFSETQ. CDR3 size: 17 residues. CDR3 region: CASSYGTGASGPYEQYF. The DNA for the CDR3 is TGCGCCAGCAGCTACGGGACAGGGGCGAGTGGCCCTTACGAGCAGTACTTC.

The chain carries TRBV7-9 and TRBJ2-5, with D maybe TRBD2 (6 bases). The germline V gene has CDR1 SEHNR and CDR2 FQNEAQ (reference sequence). The length of the CDR3 is 16 residues. Trimming cost V 4 bases and J 4 bases, with 19 bases left between them. As DNA, the CDR3 is TGTGCCAGCAGCTACCCCGATTTGTGGGGGGTAGAGACCCAGTACTTC. It codes for CASSYPDLWGVETQYF.

The chain uses TRBV15 and TRBJ2-5; TRBD2 matches at 10 bases. V lost 5 bases to trimming and J lost 1 base; unmatched junction nucleotides: 10. Germline V gives CDR1 LNHNV, CDR2 YYDKDF (reference sequence). The CDR3 is 17 amino acids. CDR3 DNA: TGTGCCACCAGCGGGGGGAGGACTAGCGGAGCCCAAGAGACCCAGTACTTC. As protein: CATSGGRTSGAQETQYF.

The chain links TRBV5-5 to TRBJ2-5; the match to TRBD2 covers 10 bases. Germline CDR1 and CDR2: SGHKS and YYEKEE (reference sequence). The V and J ends lost 4 bases and 0 bases, in that order; junction bases with no gene match: 3. The CDR3 contains 15 residues. The CDR3 loop is CASSRTSGNQETQYF. The CDR3 DNA follows: TGTGCCAGCAGCCGAACTAGCGGGAACCAAGAGACCCAGTACTTC.

The J gene is TRBJ2-2, the V gene TRBV7-9; TRBD2 is a possible D gene (6 bases). Between the trimmed V and J ends, which lost 3 bases and 7 bases, there was a span of 21 bases. CDR3 size: 17 residues. Germline CDR1 is SEHNR and CDR2 is FQNEAQ (reference sequence). CDR3 sequence: CASSLIVAGPLNGELFF. The CDR3 DNA reads as TGTGCCAGCAGCTTGATAGTGGCGGGACCCCTAAACGGGGAGCTGTTTTTT.